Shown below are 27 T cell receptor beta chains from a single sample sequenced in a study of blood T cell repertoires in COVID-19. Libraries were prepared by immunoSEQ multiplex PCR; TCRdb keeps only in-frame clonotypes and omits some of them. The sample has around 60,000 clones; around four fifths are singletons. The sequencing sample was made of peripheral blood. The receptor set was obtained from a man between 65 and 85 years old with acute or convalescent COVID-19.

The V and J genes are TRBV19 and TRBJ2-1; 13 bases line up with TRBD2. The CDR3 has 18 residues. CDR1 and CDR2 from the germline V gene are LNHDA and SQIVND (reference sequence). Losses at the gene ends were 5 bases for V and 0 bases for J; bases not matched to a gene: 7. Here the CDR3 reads CASSGTSGGASSYNEQFF. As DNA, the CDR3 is TGTGCCAGTAGTGGAACTAGCGGGGGGGCCAGCTCCTACAATGAGCAGTTCTTC.

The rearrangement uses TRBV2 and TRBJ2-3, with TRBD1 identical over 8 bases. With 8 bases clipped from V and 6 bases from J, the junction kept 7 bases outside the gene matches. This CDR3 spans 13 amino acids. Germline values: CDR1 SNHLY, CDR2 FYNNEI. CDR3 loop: CASETGAGDTQYF. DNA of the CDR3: TGTGCCAGCGAGACAGGGGCGGGGGATACGCAGTATTTT. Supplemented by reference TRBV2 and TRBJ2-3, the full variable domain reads EPEVTQTPSHQVTQMGQEVILRCVPISNHLYFYWYRQILGQKVEFLVSFYNNEISEKSEIFDDQFSVERPDGSNFTLKIRSTKLEDSAMYFCASETGAGDTQYFGPGTRLTVL.

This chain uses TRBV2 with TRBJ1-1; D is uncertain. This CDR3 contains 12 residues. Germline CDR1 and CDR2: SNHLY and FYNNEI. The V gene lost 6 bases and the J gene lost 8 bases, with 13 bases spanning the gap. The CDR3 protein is CASSSTSYEAFF. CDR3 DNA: TGTGCCAGCAGCTCCACAAGTTACGAAGCTTTCTTT.

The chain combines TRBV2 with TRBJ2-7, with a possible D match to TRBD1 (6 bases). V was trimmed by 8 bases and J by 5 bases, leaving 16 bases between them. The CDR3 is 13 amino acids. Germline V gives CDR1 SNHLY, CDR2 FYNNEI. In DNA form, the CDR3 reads TGTGCCAGCCACAGACAGGAAGACAACGAGCAGTACTTC. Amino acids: CASHRQEDNEQYF. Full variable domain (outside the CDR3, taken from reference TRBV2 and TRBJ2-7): EPEVTQTPSHQVTQMGQEVILRCVPISNHLYFYWYRQILGQKVEFLVSFYNNEISEKSEIFDDQFSVERPDGSNFTLKIRSTKLEDSAMYFCASHRQEDNEQYFGPGTRLTVT.

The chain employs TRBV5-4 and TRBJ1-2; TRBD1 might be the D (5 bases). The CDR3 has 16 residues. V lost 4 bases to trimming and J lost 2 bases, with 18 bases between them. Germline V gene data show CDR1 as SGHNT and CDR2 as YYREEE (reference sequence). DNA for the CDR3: TGTGCCAGCAGCCTCCCCGACGGGGGGGTCAACTATGGCTACACCTTC. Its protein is CASSLPDGGVNYGYTF. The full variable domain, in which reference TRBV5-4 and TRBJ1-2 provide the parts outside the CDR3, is ETGVTQSPTHLIKTRGQQVTLRCSSQSGHNTVSWYQQALGQGPQFIFQYYREEENGRGNFPPRFSGLQFPNYSSELNVNALELDDSALYLCASSLPDGGVNYGYTFGSGTRLTVV.

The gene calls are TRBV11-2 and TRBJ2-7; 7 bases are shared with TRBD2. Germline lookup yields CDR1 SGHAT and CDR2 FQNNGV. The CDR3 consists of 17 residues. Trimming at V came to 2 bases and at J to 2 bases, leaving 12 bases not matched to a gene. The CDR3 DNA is TGTGCCAGCAGCTTAACCTGGGGGAGCGGGGAGACCTACGAGCAGTACTTC. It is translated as CASSLTWGSGETYEQYF.

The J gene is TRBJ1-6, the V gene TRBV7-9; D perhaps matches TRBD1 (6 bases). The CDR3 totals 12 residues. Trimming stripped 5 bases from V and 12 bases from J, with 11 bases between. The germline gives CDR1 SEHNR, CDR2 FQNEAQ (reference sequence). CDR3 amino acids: CASSAQGKPLHF. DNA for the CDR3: TGTGCCAGCAGCGCACAGGGAAAACCCCTCCACTTT.

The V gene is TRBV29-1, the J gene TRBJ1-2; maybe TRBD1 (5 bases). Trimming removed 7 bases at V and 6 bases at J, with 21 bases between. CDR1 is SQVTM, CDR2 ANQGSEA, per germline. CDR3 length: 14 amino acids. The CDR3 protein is CSAGGTPTTHGYTF. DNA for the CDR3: TGCAGCGCCGGAGGGACTCCTACAACCCATGGCTACACCTTC. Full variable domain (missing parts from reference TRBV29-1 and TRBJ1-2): SAVISQKPSRDICQRGTSLTIQCQVDSQVTMMFWYRQQPGQSLTLIATANQGSEATYESGFVIDKFPISRPNLTFSTLTVSNMSPEDSSIYLCSAGGTPTTHGYTFGSGTRLTVV.

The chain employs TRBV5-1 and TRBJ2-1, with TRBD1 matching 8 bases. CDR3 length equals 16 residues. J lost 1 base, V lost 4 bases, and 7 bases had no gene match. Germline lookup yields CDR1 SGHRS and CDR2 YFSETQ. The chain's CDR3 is CASSPRGTGSYNEQFF. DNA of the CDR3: TGCGCCAGCAGCCCAAGGGGGACAGGATCCTACAATGAGCAGTTCTTC.

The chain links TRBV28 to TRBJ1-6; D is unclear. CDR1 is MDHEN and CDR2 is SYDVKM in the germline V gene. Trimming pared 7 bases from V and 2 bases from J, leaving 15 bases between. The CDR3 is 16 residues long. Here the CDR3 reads CASMNSGATYNSPLHF. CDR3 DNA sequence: TGTGCCAGCATGAACTCGGGAGCGACCTATAATTCACCCCTCCACTTT.

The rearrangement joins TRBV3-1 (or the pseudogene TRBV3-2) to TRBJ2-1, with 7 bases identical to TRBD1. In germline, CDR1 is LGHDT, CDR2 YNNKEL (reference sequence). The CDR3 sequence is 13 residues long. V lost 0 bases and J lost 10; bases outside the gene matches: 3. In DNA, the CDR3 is TGTGCCAGCAGCCAAGATCGGGGACAGGAGCAGTTCTTC. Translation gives CASSQDRGQEQFF.

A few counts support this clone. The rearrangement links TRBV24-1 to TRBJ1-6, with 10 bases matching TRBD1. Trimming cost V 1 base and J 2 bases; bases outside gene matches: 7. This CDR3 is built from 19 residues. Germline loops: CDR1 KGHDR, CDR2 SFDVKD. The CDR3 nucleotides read TGTGCCACCAGTGATTTCGACAGGGGGCGCAAGCCCTATAATTCACCCCTCCACTTT. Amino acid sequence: CATSDFDRGRKPYNSPLHF.

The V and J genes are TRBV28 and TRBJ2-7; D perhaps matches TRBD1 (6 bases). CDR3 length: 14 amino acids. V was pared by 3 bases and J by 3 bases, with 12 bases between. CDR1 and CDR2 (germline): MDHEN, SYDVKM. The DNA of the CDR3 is TGTGCCAGCAGTTTCCAAGGACAGATCTACGAGCAGTACTTC. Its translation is CASSFQGQIYEQYF. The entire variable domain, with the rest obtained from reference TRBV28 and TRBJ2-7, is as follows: DVKVTQSSRYLVKRTGEKVFLECVQDMDHENMFWYRQDPGLGLRLIYFSYDVKMKEKGDIPEGYSVSREKKERFSLILESASTNQTSMYLCASSFQGQIYEQYFGPGTRLTVT.

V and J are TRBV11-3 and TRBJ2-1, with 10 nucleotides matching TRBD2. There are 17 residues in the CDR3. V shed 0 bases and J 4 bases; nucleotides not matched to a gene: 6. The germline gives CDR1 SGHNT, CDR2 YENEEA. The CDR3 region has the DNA TGTGCCAGCAGCTTAGAGGGAGCGGGGGGGACATACAATGAGCAGTTCTTC. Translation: CASSLEGAGGTYNEQFF.

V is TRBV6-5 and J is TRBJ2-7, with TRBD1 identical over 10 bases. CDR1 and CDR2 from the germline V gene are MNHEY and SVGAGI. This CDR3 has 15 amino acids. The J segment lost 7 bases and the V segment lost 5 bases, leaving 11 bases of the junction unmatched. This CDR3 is CASSNYGTGASEQYF. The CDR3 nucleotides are TGTGCCAGCAGTAACTACGGGACAGGGGCTTCAGAGCAGTACTTC.

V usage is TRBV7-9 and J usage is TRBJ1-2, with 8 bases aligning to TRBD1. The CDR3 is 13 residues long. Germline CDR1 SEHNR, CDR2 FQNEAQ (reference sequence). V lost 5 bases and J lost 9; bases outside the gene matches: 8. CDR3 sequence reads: CASSDDRGVSYTF. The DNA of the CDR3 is TGTGCCAGCAGCGATGACAGGGGTGTTAGCTACACCTTC.

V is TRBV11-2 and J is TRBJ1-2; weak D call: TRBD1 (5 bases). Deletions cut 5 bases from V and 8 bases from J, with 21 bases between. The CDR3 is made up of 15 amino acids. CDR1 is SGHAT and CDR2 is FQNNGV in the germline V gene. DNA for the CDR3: TGTGCCAGCAGCCGTACGGGAGGGACGGGTCGCGGCTACACCTTC. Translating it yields CASSRTGGTGRGYTF.

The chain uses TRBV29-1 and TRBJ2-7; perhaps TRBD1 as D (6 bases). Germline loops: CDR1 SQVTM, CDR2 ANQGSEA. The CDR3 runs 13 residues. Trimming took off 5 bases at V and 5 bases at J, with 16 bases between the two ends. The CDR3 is CSVTGLGVDEQYF. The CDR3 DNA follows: TGCAGCGTTACAGGGTTGGGGGTGGACGAGCAGTACTTC.

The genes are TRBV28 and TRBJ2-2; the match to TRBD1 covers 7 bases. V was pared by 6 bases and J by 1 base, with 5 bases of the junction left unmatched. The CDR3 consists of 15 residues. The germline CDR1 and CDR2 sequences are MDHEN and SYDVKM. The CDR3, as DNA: TGTGCCAGCAGGATGGGGACAGAGAACACCGGGGAGCTGTTTTTT. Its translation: CASRMGTENTGELFF.

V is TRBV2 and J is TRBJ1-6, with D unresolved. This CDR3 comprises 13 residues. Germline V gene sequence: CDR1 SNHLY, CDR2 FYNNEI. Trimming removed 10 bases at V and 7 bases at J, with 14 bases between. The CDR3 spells CAIRESRNSPLHF. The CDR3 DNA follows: TGTGCCATCCGGGAGAGTCGGAATTCACCCCTCCACTTT.

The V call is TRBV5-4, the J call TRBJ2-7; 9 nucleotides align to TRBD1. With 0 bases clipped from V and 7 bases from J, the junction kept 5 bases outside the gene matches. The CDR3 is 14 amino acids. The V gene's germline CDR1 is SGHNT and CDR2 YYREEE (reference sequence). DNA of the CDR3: TGTGCCAGCAGCTTGGACAGGGGGCTACATGAGCAGTACTTC. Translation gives CASSLDRGLHEQYF.

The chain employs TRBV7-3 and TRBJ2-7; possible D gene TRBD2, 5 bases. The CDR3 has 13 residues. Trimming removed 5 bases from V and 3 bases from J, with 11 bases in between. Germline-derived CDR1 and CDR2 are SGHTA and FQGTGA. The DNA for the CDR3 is TGTGCCAGCAGCACCCGTGAGGGCTACGAGCAGTACTTC. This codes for CASSTREGYEQYF.

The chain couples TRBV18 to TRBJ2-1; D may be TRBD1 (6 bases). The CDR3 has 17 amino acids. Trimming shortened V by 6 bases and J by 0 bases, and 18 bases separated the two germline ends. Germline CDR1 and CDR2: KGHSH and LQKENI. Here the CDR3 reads CASSSSRTDLSYNEQFF. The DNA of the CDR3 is TGTGCCAGCTCCTCTTCCCGGACAGATCTCTCCTACAATGAGCAGTTCTTC.

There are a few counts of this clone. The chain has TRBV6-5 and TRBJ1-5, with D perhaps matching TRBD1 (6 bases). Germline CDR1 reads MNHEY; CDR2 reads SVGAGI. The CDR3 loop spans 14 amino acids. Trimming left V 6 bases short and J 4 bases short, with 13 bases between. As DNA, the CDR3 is TGTGCCAGCAGGGCGGGGGCCCTAAATCAGCCCCAGCATTTT. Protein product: CASRAGALNQPQHF.

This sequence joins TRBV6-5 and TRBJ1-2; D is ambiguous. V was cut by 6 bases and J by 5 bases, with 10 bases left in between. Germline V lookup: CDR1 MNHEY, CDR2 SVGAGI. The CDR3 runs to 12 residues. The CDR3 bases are TGTGCCAGCAGGCAGTCTTGGTATGGCTACACCTTC. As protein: CASRQSWYGYTF.

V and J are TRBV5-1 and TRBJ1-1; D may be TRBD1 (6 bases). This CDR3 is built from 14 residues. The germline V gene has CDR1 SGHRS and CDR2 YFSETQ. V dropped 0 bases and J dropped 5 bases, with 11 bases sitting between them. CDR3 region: CASSLEYRGTEAFF. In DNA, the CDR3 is TGCGCCAGCAGCTTGGAATATAGGGGGACTGAAGCTTTCTTT. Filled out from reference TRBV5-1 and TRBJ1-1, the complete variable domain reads KAGVTQTPRYLIKTRGQQVTLSCSPISGHRSVSWYQQTPGQGLQFLFEYFSETQRNKGNFPGRFSGRQFSNSRSEMNVSTLELGDSALYLCASSLEYRGTEAFFGQGTRLTVV.

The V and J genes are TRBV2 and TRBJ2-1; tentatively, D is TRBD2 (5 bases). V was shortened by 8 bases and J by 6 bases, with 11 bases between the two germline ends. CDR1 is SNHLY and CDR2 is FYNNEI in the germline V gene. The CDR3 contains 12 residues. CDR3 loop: CASLGIFNEQFF. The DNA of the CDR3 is TGTGCCAGCCTCGGGATTTTCAATGAGCAGTTCTTC.